The rows below give T cell receptor beta chains drawn from one sample of a study of regulatory T cells in long-lasting Graves disease. TCRdb reprocessed the multiplex PCR reads with MiXCR, giving one entry per CDR3 protein. The sample holds about 500,000 distinct CDR3 sequences, around 16% seen once. This same sample was also taken into another study, of T cells in Graves' hyperthyroidism and ophthalmopathy.

The sequencing here drew on peripheral blood mononuclear cells (PBMCs), taken at new diagnosis, from a patient treated with antithyroid drugs. Receptors originate from a man aged 35 to 55 with Graves disease. CDR3s include the opening cysteine and the closing phenylalanine or tryptophan. Each record gives: D gene, clone size, J gene, V gene, CDR3 DNA, CDR3 protein. The D gene is left open where the match is weak. Clone sizes are given selectively: once, few, many, or a class where the clone is expanded.

>NA|many|TRBJ2-2|TRBV5-1
TGCGCCAGCAGCCCAGCGCCGGGGACCGGGGAGCTGTTTTTT
CASSPAPGTGELFF
>NA|many|TRBJ1-2|TRBV28
TGTGCCGGCGGAGGGGGTACTGGCTACACCTTC
CAGGGGTGYTF
>TRBD2|many|TRBJ2-3|TRBV11-2
TGTGCCAGCAGCCCGCCCAGCGGGAGGTCCACAGATACGCAGTATTTT
CASSPPSGRSTDTQYF
>TRBD2|NA|TRBJ2-1|TRBV28
TGTGCCAGCAGTTCCCCCCGGACTAGCGGGATAGGGGGGGATGAGCAGTTCTTC
CASSSPRTSGIGGDEQFF
>TRBD2|many|TRBJ2-2|TRBV24-1
TGTGCCACCAGTGGGGTAGCGGGGAACACCGGGGAGCTGTTTTTT
CATSGVAGNTGELFF
>NA|few|TRBJ2-7|TRBV27
TGTGCCAGCAGTTCTGGGGAGTCAGAGTACGAGCAGTACTTC
CASSSGESEYEQYF
>NA|NA|TRBJ2-5|TRBV7-9
TGTGCCAGCAGAATGATGGAGACCCAGTACTTC
CASRMMETQYF
>TRBD1|many|TRBJ1-1|TRBV3-1
TGTGCCAGCAGCCAACCCCAAACAGGGGCGAGGAACACTGAAGCTTTCTTT
CASSQPQTGARNTEAFF
>NA|once|TRBJ2-1|TRBV7-9
TGTGCCAGCAGCCCCGATGGACACACAGGTAAGGATGAGCAGTTCTTC
CASSPDGHTGKDEQFF
>TRBD2|many|TRBJ2-1|TRBV2
TGTGCCAGCAGCTTAGCCTGGACAAGCGGGACTTACAATGAGCAGTTCTTC
CASSLAWTSGTYNEQFF
>TRBD1|many|TRBJ2-7|TRBV27
TGTGCCAGCAGTTGGGACAGGGGGCCGGCCGCGGAGCAGTACTTC
CASSWDRGPAAEQYF